What follows are 3 T cell receptor beta chains derived from one specimen sequenced in a study of radiation and T cells in renal cell carcinoma (TCRdb year 2020). The method behind the library was the immunoSEQ multiplex PCR assay. This is the immuneACCESS table as TCRdb keeps it, with only in-frame sequences that have V and J called. A part of the clones is gone; compared with another copy, unresolved V genes explain less than half, and the rest is unexplained. The sample table contains 140,000 or so clones; only one count was recorded for about 88% of them. The top ten hold 15% to 20% of the sample. Interpreted using the paper, the time point label stands for: blood 4 weeks post-SBRT, at nephrectomy. The sample's treatment or condition label is to be understood as: 15 Gy SBRT to primary tumor, nephrectomy 4 weeks later. This sample comprised blood, obtained from a patient whose treatment included radiotherapy and nephrectomy. The receptors originated from a woman between 50 and 59 years old with renal cell carcinoma.

V usage is TRBV5-4 and J usage is TRBJ2-5, with 7 positions matching TRBD1. Germline CDR1 is SGHNT and CDR2 is YYREEE (reference sequence). With 0 bases clipped from V and 5 bases from J, the junction kept 7 bases outside the gene matches. This CDR3 contains 15 residues. CDR3 loop: CASSLATGLGETQYF. CDR3 bases: TGTGCCAGCAGCTTGGCGACAGGGTTGGGGGAGACCCAGTACTTC.

The chain uses TRBV5-4 and TRBJ2-1, with 7 bases fitting TRBD2. Germline CDR1 SGHNT, CDR2 YYREEE (reference sequence). This CDR3 spans 15 amino acids. The V and J ends lost 0 bases and 7 bases, in that order; junction bases with no gene match: 7. The CDR3 bases are TGTGCCAGCAGCTTGGGCGGGAGTAGTAGGAATGAGCAGTTCTTC. Translating it yields CASSLGGSSRNEQFF.

This sequence joins TRBV5-1 and TRBJ1-2, with D possibly TRBD1 on 5 matching bases. Germline V gives CDR1 SGHRS, CDR2 YFSETQ. This CDR3 contains 13 residues. Trimming removed 0 bases at V and 2 bases at J, with 5 bases between. The chain's CDR3 is CASSLAGNYGYTF. CDR3 nucleotide sequence: TGCGCCAGCAGCTTGGCAGGGAACTATGGCTACACCTTC.